This record concerns one TCR beta chain sequence. This clonotype was recorded at least ten times. Its antigen has not been determined. No much larger clone exists at a distance of one base, and base qualities are not known. These data come from a study of T-cell reconstitution after alpha-beta-depleted transplantation in children (dated by TCRdb to 2015 to 2016). About the study as a whole: The study quantitatively tracked T-cell immune reconstitution after TCRalphabeta/CD19-depleted allogeneic hematopoietic cell transplantation in children using TCR repertoire profiling.

Taken from the germline V gene (reference sequence), the CDR1 and CDR2 loops are DFQATT and SNEGSKA. Taken from cysteine to phenylalanine, the CDR3 has 15 residues. Only the CDR3 DNA is retained, 45 bases long and in frame from the first base. V lost 0 bases and J lost 4 bases; the stretch between them is 16 bases long. The library was obtained by PCR. The data were produced on an Illumina HiSeq 2500. TCR libraries were prepared with molecular barcoding, using unique molecular identifiers to normalize TCRbeta repertoire quantification. TCRdb applied fastp at Q25 and MiXCR to the public reads, then kept only in-frame beta chains. Entries are consolidated by CDR3 protein sequence, retaining the most common genes and DNA. The sample includes about 610,000 distinct CDR3 sequences, with about 10% observed a single time. The ten largest clones represent about 4% of the sample.

This sequence was found in a human donor who donated a stem cell graft to a child with acute myeloid leukemia. The chain employs TRBV20-1 and TRBJ2-7; the D gene cannot be resolved beyond TRBD1 or TRBD2, each matching 6 bases. The sequenced sample was PBMCs from the stem cell graft donor, obtained from the stem cell graft. The DNA sequence follows: TGCAGTGCTAGAGATCAGCCGGGGGCCTTATACGAGCAGTACTTC. It translates to CSARDQPGALYEQYF.